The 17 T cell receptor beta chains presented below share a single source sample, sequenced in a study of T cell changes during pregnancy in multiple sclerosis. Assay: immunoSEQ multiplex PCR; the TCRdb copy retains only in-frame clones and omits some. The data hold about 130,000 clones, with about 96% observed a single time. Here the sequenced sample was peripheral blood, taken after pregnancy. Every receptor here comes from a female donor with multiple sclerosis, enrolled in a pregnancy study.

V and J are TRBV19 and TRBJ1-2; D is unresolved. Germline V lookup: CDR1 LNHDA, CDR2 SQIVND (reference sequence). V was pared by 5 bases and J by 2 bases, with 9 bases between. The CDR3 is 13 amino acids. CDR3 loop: CASSYGENYGYTF. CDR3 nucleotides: TGTGCCAGTAGTTATGGAGAGAACTATGGCTACACCTTC.

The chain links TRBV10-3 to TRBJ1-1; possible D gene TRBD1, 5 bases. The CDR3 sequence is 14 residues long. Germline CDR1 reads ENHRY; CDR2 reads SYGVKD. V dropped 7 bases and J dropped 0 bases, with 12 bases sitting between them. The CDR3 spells CAINQDTMNTEAFF. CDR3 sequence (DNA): TGTGCCATCAATCAGGACACGATGAACACTGAAGCTTTCTTT.

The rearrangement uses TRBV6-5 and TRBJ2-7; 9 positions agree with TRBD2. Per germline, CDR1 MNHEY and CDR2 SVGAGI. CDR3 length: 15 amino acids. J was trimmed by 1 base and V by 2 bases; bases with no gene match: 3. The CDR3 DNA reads TGTGCCAGCAGTTACGGGCTAGCGGGATCCTACGAGCAGTACTTC. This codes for CASSYGLAGSYEQYF.

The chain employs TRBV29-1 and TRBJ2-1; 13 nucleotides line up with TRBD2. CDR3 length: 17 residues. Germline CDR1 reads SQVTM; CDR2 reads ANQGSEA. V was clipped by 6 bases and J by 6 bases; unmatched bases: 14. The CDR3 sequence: CSVDRTSGRGRVNEQFF. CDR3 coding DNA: TGCAGCGTGGACAGGACTAGCGGGAGAGGGAGGGTCAATGAGCAGTTCTTC.

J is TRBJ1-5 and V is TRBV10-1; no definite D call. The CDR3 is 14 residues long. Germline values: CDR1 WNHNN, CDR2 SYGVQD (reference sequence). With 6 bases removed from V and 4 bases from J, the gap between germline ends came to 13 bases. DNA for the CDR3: TGCGCCAGCAGGGGTTTGGGCGGGAATCAGCCCCAGCATTTT. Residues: CASRGLGGNQPQHF.

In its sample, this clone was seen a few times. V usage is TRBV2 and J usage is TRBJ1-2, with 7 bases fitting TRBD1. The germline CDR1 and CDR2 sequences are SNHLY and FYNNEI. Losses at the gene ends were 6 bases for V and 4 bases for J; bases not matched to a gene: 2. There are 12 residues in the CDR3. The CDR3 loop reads CASSGTVYGYTF. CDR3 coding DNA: TGTGCCAGCAGCGGGACAGTCTATGGCTACACCTTC. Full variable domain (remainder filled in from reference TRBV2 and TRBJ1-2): EPEVTQTPSHQVTQMGQEVILRCVPISNHLYFYWYRQILGQKVEFLVSFYNNEISEKSEIFDDQFSVERPDGSNFTLKIRSTKLEDSAMYFCASSGTVYGYTFGSGTRLTVV.

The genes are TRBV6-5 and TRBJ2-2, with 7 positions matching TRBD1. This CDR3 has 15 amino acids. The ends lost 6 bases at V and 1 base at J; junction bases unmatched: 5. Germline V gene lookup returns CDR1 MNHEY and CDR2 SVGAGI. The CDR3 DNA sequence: TGTGCCAGCAGCCGACAGGGAAAGAACACCGGGGAGCTGTTTTTT. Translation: CASSRQGKNTGELFF.

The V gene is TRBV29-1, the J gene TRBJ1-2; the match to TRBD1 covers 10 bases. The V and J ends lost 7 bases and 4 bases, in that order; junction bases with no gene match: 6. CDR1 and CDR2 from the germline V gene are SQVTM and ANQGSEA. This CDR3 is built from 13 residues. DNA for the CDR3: TGCAGCGACGGACAGGGGGATACCTATGGCTACACCTTC. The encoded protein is CSDGQGDTYGYTF.

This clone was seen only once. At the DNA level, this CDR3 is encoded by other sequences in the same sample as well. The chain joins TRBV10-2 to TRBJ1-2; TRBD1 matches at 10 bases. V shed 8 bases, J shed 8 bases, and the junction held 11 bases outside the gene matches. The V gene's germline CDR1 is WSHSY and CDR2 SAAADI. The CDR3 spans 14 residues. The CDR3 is CASGPGTGVGGYTF. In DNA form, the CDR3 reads TGCGCCAGCGGCCCCGGGACAGGGGTGGGAGGCTACACCTTC.

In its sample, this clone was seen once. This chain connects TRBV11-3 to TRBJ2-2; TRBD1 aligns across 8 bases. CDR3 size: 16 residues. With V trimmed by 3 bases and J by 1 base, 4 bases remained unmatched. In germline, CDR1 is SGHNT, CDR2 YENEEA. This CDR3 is CASSFGTGMNTGELFF. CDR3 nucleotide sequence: TGTGCCAGCAGCTTCGGGACAGGCATGAACACCGGGGAGCTGTTTTTT.

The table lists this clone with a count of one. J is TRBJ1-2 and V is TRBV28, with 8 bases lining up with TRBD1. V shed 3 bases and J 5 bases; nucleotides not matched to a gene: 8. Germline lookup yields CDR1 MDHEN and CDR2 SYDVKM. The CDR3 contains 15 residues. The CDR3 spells CASSLRSDRVYGYTF. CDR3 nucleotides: TGTGCCAGCAGTTTGAGATCGGACAGGGTGTATGGCTACACCTTC.

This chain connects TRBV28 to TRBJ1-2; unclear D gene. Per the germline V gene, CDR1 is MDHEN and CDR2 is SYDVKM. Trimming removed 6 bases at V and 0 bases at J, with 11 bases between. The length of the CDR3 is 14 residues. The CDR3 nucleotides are TGTGCCAGCAGCCTTATGCCAGCTAACTATGGCTACACCTTC. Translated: CASSLMPANYGYTF.

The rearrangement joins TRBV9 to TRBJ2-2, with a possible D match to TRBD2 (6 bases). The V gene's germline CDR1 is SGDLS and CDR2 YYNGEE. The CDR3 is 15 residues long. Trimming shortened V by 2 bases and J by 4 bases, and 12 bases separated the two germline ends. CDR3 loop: CASSVEGPITGELFF. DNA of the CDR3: TGTGCCAGCAGCGTGGAGGGGCCTATCACCGGGGAGCTGTTTTTT.

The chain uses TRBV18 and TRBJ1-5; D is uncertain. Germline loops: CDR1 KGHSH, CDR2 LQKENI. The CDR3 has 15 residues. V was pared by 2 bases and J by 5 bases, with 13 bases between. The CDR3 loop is CASSPKNGEDQPQHF. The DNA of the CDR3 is TGTGCCAGCTCACCAAAAAACGGAGAAGATCAGCCCCAGCATTTT. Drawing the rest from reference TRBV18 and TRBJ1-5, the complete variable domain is NAGVMQNPRHLVRRRGQEARLRCSPMKGHSHVYWYRQLPEEGLKFMVYLQKENIIDESGMPKERFSAEFPKEGPSILRIQQVVRGDSAAYFCASSPKNGEDQPQHFGDGTRLSIL.

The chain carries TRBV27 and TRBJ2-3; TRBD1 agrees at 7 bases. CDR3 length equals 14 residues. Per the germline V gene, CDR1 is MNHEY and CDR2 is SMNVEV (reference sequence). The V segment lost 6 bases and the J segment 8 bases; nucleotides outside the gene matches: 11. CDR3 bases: TGTGCCAGCAGGGTGGGACAGTCCGTAGGTACGCAGTATTTT. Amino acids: CASRVGQSVGTQYF.

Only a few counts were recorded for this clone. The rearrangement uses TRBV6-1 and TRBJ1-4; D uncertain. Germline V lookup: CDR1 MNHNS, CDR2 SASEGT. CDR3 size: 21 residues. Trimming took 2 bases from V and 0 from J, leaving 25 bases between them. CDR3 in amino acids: CASSEIVRLGSRVPTNEKLFF. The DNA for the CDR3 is TGTGCCAGCAGTGAAATCGTTCGGCTCGGGTCCCGGGTCCCAACTAATGAAAAACTGTTTTTT.

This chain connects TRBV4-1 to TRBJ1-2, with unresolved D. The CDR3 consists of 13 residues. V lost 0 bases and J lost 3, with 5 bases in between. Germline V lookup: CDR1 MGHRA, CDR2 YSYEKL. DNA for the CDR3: TGCGCCAGCAGCCAAGATGGGCACTATGGCTACACCTTC. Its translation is CASSQDGHYGYTF.